This record looks at one T cell receptor beta chain sequence and its context. This sample was included in a study of response to subunit inactivated influenza vaccine. TCRdb reanalysed the RT-PCR reads using MiXCR and keeps one entry per CDR3 protein. Of 700,000 to 800,000 distinct CDR3 sequences listed, about 18% were seen once; the top ten hold around 9.9%. The ends lost 0 bases at V and 0 bases at J; junction bases unmatched: 7. This CDR3 is 18 amino acids long. Germline V gene data show CDR1 as DFQATT and CDR2 as SNEGSKA (reference sequence). Sequenced here: PBMCs from blood, sampled around 5 days after vaccination. This clonotype was sampled from a man aged 45-65 years who received an inactivated influenza vaccine. This chain connects TRBV20-1 to TRBJ2-1; 11 bases fit TRBD2. The DNA for the CDR3 is TGCAGTGCTAGAGATCAATCTAGCGGGAGGAGCTCCTACAATGAGCAGTTCTTC. Its translation: CSARDQSSGRSSYNEQFF.